Presented here are 24 T cell receptor beta chains from one specimen sequenced in a study of T cell repertoires in cytomegalovirus infection. TCRdb re-called the reads through MiXCR, storing one row per CDR3 protein. This sample yields about 350,000 distinct CDR3 sequences, of which roughly 34% are seen a single time; roughly 13% belongs to the top ten. No antigens are known for them. This sample comprised cultured PBMCs, obtained from culture after CMV antigen stimulation. Receptors originate from a human donor in good health (CMV status not recorded). Some clones in this sample may be carry-over from other donors' samples.

The rearrangement joins TRBV12-3 or TRBV12-4 to TRBJ2-7, with TRBD1 matching over 7 bases. V was pared by 5 bases and J by 2 bases, with 9 bases of the junction left unmatched. This CDR3 region has 15 residues. This CDR3 reads CASSTWDRETYEQYV. The CDR3, as DNA: TGTGCCAGCAGTACTTGGGACAGAGAAACCTACGAGCAGTACGTC.

The chain is built from TRBV28 and TRBJ2-1; D call uncertain. The CDR3 consists of 15 residues. V lost 6 bases and J 0 bases, leaving 12 bases between the germline ends. The germline V gene encodes CDR1 MDHEN and CDR2 SYDVKM. Written as DNA, the CDR3 is TGTGCCAGCAGCCATATGCTAAACTCCTACAATGAGCAGTTCTTC. Translated, it gives CASSHMLNSYNEQFF. The variable domain in full, with the rest retrieved from reference TRBV28 and TRBJ2-1, is DVKVTQSSRYLVKRTGEKVFLECVQDMDHENMFWYRQDPGLGLRLIYFSYDVKMKEKGDIPEGYSVSREKKERFSLILESASTNQTSMYLCASSHMLNSYNEQFFGPGTRLTVL.

V gene TRBV6-1 combines with J gene TRBJ2-3; 7 nucleotides line up with TRBD1. The ends lost 7 bases at V and 2 bases at J; junction bases unmatched: 6. The germline V gene has CDR1 MNHNS and CDR2 SASEGT. This CDR3 is built from 14 residues. This chain's CDR3 is CASTRTGNTDTQYF. In DNA, the CDR3 is TGTGCCAGCACTAGGACAGGAAACACAGATACGCAGTATTTT.

At least ten counts were recorded for this clonotype. V usage is TRBV5-1 and J usage is TRBJ2-7; 8 positions agree with TRBD1. The CDR3 is made up of 13 amino acids. V dropped 5 bases and J dropped 4; count of bases not matched to a gene: 5. Germline V CDR1 and CDR2: SGHRS, YFSETQ. The CDR3 here is CASRPGQGYEQYF. The CDR3 nucleotides read TGCGCCAGCAGGCCTGGACAGGGTTACGAGCAGTACTTC.

The chain carries TRBV19 and TRBJ1-1, with 10 bases lining up with TRBD1. The CDR3 sequence is 15 residues long. Germline V gives CDR1 LNHDA, CDR2 SQIVND (reference sequence). The trim removed 4 bases at V and 8 bases at J, leaving 10 bases unmatched. The DNA for the CDR3 is TGTGCCAGTAGTAGAAACGGACAGGGGGATCTGGAAGCTTTCTTT. This codes for CASSRNGQGDLEAFF.

V usage is TRBV11-2 and J usage is TRBJ1-6; D not resolved. Germline lookup yields CDR1 SGHAT and CDR2 FQNNGV. Trimming took 4 bases from V and 6 from J, leaving 10 bases between them. This CDR3 spans 14 amino acids. As DNA, the CDR3 is TGTGCCAGCAGCTCTCCATTAAGTAATTCACCCCTCCACTTT. This translates into CASSSPLSNSPLHF.

This clonotype was picked up many times. The genes are TRBV6-5 and TRBJ1-6; the D gene is possibly TRBD1 (5 bases). The V end was cut by 0 bases, the J end by 7 bases, with 10 bases between. Germline values: CDR1 MNHEY, CDR2 SVGAGI. This CDR3 spans 15 amino acids. The chain's CDR3 is CASSYSGGDNSPLHF. The CDR3 DNA sequence: TGTGCCAGCAGTTACTCGGGGGGTGACAATTCACCCCTCCACTTT.

Many counts were recorded for this clonotype. This chain uses TRBV7-2 with TRBJ2-1; unclear D gene. The CDR3 length is 16 residues. Per germline, CDR1 SGHTA and CDR2 FQGNSA. The V end lost 5 bases, the J end lost 0 bases, and 14 bases lay between the germline ends. CDR3 sequence reads: CASSPASPSSYNEQFF. As DNA, the CDR3 is TGTGCCAGCAGCCCAGCGAGTCCCAGCTCCTACAATGAGCAGTTCTTC.

This clonotype was found a few times. In DNA, the CDR3 is TGCAGTGCTAGAGATCCGGGACAGGGAAGCACAGATACGCAGTATTTT. This translates into CSARDPGQGSTDTQYF. The genes are TRBV20-1 and TRBJ2-3; 9 positions agree with TRBD1. J gave up 0 bases and V 0 bases, and 4 bases lay outside the gene matches. The CDR3 runs 16 residues. Germline loops: CDR1 DFQATT, CDR2 SNEGSKA (reference sequence).

V and J are TRBV9 and TRBJ2-5; D is ambiguous. The CDR3 is 15 residues long. Germline V CDR1 and CDR2: SGDLS, YYNGEE. V lost 2 bases and J lost 0, with 11 bases in between. The DNA of the CDR3 is TGTGCCAGCAGCGTCACGCCAAAGTACCAAGAGACCCAGTACTTC. Protein sequence: CASSVTPKYQETQYF.

This rearrangement joins TRBV27 to TRBJ2-1; 8 bases agree with TRBD2. V shed 6 bases, J shed 7 bases, and the junction held 8 bases outside the gene matches. The germline V gene encodes CDR1 MNHEY and CDR2 SMNVEV (reference sequence). CDR3 size: 14 residues. As DNA, the CDR3 is TGTGCCAGCAGGAGAAGCGGGAGCATGAATGAGCAGTTCTTC. This codes for CASRRSGSMNEQFF.

The table lists this clonotype with many counts. The chain couples TRBV7-2 to TRBJ2-3, with D unclear. V lost 1 base and J lost 4, with 9 bases in between. The germline CDR1 and CDR2 sequences are SGHTA and FQGNSA. There are 14 residues in the CDR3. The CDR3 DNA is TGTGCCAGCAGCTTAGTAGGTTCCGCAGATACGCAGTATTTT. Translating it yields CASSLVGSADTQYF.

Worth noting for this clonotype: Mismatch with germline at one junction end may stem from a read error. The chain recombines TRBV5-3 with TRBJ2-1, with a possible D match to TRBD1 (6 bases). TRBV5-3 has ORF status, its function being uncertain. This CDR3 has 15 residues. The chain's CDR3 is CASSFPGVGSNEQFF. The CDR3 DNA sequence: TGTGCCAGCAGCTTTCCAGGGGTGGGCTCCAATGAGCAGTTCTTC.

The gene calls are TRBV7-9 and TRBJ2-1; 12 bases fit TRBD2. The CDR3 contains 15 residues. The germline gives CDR1 SEHNR, CDR2 FQNEAQ (reference sequence). Trimming cost V 7 bases and J 8 bases; bases outside gene matches: 9. The CDR3 DNA reads TGTGCCAGCACCAAGACTAGCGGGAGTTTCGATGAGCAGTTCTTC. Its protein product is CASTKTSGSFDEQFF.

This clonotype has just a few counts. This sequence joins TRBV7-6 and TRBJ2-1, with 7 nucleotides matching TRBD2. Trimming cost V 2 bases and J 1 base; bases outside gene matches: 5. Germline values: CDR1 SGHVS, CDR2 FNYEAQ. The CDR3 runs 16 residues. The CDR3 bases are TGTGCCAGCAGCTTATCTAGCGGCAGTTCCTACAATGAGCAGTTCTTC. This codes for CASSLSSGSSYNEQFF.

The gene calls are TRBV20-1 and TRBJ1-5; 7 nucleotides align to TRBD1. CDR3 length equals 15 residues. V was clipped by 5 bases and J by 3 bases; unmatched bases: 10. Germline V gene lookup returns CDR1 DFQATT and CDR2 SNEGSKA (reference sequence). CDR3 amino acids: CSAQSGTEINQPQHF. In DNA form, the CDR3 reads TGCAGTGCTCAGTCCGGGACAGAAATCAATCAGCCCCAGCATTTT.

In its sample, this clonotype was seen a few times. The chain combines TRBV19 with TRBJ2-1; 8 positions match TRBD2. The V gene's germline CDR1 is LNHDA and CDR2 SQIVND (reference sequence). Unmatched junction bases numbered 7, after V lost 6 bases and J lost 0 bases. This CDR3 has 16 residues. The CDR3 DNA reads as TGTGCCAGTAGGATTTCCCTAGCGGGCTCCTACAATGAGCAGTTCTTC. The encoded protein is CASRISLAGSYNEQFF.

This clonotype was seen a handful of times. The chain couples TRBV3-1 to TRBJ2-7, with D perhaps matching TRBD2 (5 bases). Looked up from germline, CDR1 is LGHDT and CDR2 is YNNKEL (reference sequence). This CDR3 has 13 amino acids. Trimming removed 0 bases from V and 8 bases from J, with 11 bases in between. CDR3 region: CASSQDALAKQYF. The DNA of the CDR3 is TGTGCCAGCAGCCAAGATGCGCTAGCCAAGCAGTACTTC.

This clonotype appeared many times. The rearrangement joins TRBV7-2 to TRBJ2-7; D unclear. V was cut by 4 bases and J by 2 bases, with 12 bases left in between. Germline V gene data show CDR1 as SGHTA and CDR2 as FQGNSA. This CDR3 is built from 14 residues. CDR3 bases: TGTGCCAGCAGCTACCAGGTTGGCCCCTACGAGCAGTACTTC. It codes for CASSYQVGPYEQYF.

This clonotype was detected many times. The chain joins TRBV12-3 or TRBV12-4 to TRBJ2-7; 11 positions agree with TRBD2. The CDR3 is made up of 15 amino acids. J lost 2 bases, V lost 4 bases, and 4 bases had no gene match. The CDR3 nucleotides read TGTGCCAGCAGTTCTGGGACTAGCGGTACCTACGAGCAGTACTTC. This translates into CASSSGTSGTYEQYF.

This clonotype came up many times. The chain is built from TRBV7-2 and TRBJ1-1, with 7 bases lining up with TRBD1. The CDR3 contains 15 residues. Germline V gene data show CDR1 as SGHTA and CDR2 as FQGNSA. V gave up 5 bases and J gave up 0 bases; unmatched junction bases: 6. CDR3 bases: TGTGCCAGCAGCCAAAGGGGGCCCATGAACACTGAAGCTTTCTTT. It is translated as CASSQRGPMNTEAFF.

The chain employs TRBV12-3 or TRBV12-4 and TRBJ1-5; D unresolved. The V gene lost 7 bases and the J gene lost 3 bases, with 13 bases spanning the gap. The CDR3 sequence is 14 residues long. The CDR3 here is CASTNSLFNQPQHF. CDR3 DNA: TGTGCCAGCACTAACAGTCTTTTCAATCAGCCCCAGCATTTT.

V usage is TRBV28 and J usage is TRBJ2-4; D possibly corresponds to TRBD1 (6 bases). Germline loops: CDR1 MDHEN, CDR2 SYDVKM. This CDR3 spans 12 amino acids. Between the trimmed V and J ends, which lost 5 bases and 8 bases, there was a span of 10 bases. As DNA, the CDR3 is TGTGCCAGCAGTAGGGACACGGACATTCAGTACTTC. Amino acids: CASSRDTDIQYF.

The genes are TRBV4-3 and TRBJ1-2; D not resolved. Germline V CDR1 and CDR2: LGHNA, YSLEER. There are 15 residues in the CDR3. V lost 3 bases to trimming and J lost 3 bases, with 14 bases between them. The CDR3 DNA follows: TGCGCCAGCAGCCAGGACCGAGACGGGTACTATGGCTACACCTTC. It encodes CASSQDRDGYYGYTF.